The T cell receptor beta chain under discussion was sequenced for a study of cytomegalovirus exposure and HLA in healthy donors. Primers: 60 Vbeta forward and 13 Jbeta reverse. Clones were sequenced by immunoSEQ multiplex PCR, and TCRdb holds only the in-frame ones, with some missing. The table includes roughly 100,000 clones, approximately 80% detected once. V lost 6 bases and J lost 5, with 17 bases in between. Germline-derived CDR1 and CDR2 are MNHEY and SMNVEV (reference sequence). This CDR3 is 14 amino acids long. The sequenced material came from PBMCs. The rearrangement joins TRBV27 to TRBJ2-7; D gene unclear. The sequence derives from a woman aged 18 to 35 in good health and CMV-seropositive. The CDR3 region has the DNA TGTGCCAGCAGCGAGTTAGTCCGCGCTAACGAGCAGTACTTC. Its translation is CASSELVRANEQYF.